This entry features one T cell receptor (beta chain) sequence. The germline V gene encodes CDR1 SGHTA and CDR2 FQGNSA. The CDR3 extends over 12 amino acids. The V end lost 5 bases, the J end lost 7 bases, and 10 bases lay between the germline ends. These data originate in a study of blood T cell repertoires in COVID-19. Study-level background: Specimens from acute and convalescent COVID-19 originated in the United States, Italy and Spain. The cDNA or gDNA used as material had been derived from T cells, B-cell-depleted T cells, or PBMCs.

The method was immunoSEQ multiplex PCR; TCRdb's version includes in-frame clones alone and lacks a portion of them. The table records around 60,000 clones, around 81% of them present only once. Input material: peripheral blood. This TCR was recovered from a woman of 80 years or more with active or convalescent COVID-19. The J gene is TRBJ2-3, the V gene TRBV7-2, with D perhaps matching TRBD2 (6 bases). The CDR3 loop reads CASSLLAYTQYF. The CDR3 DNA reads as TGTGCCAGCAGCCTACTAGCATATACGCAGTATTTT.